This T cell receptor beta chain was captured in a study of blood T cell repertoires in COVID-19. Study-level information: The United States, Italy and Spain supplied acute and convalescent COVID-19 samples. PBMCs, B-cell-depleted T cells, or T cells provided the cDNA or gDNA that made up the material.

CDR3 size: 17 residues. Germline-derived CDR1 and CDR2 are SGHRS and YFSETQ. The J segment lost 1 base and the V segment lost 3 bases, leaving 9 bases of the junction unmatched. The method was immunoSEQ multiplex PCR; TCRdb's version includes in-frame clones alone and lacks a portion of them. The data show 150,000 or so clones, approximately 79% seen once. J is TRBJ1-1 and V is TRBV5-1, with 10 bases fitting TRBD1. This receptor was obtained from a woman between 50 and 59 years old who had recovered from COVID-19. Sequencing was performed on PBMCs or T cells enriched from blood (not recorded which). CDR3 nucleotides: TGCGCCAGCAGCTCAAACCCCGGGACAGGGGCGAACACTGAAGCTTTCTTT. Translation: CASSSNPGTGANTEAFF.